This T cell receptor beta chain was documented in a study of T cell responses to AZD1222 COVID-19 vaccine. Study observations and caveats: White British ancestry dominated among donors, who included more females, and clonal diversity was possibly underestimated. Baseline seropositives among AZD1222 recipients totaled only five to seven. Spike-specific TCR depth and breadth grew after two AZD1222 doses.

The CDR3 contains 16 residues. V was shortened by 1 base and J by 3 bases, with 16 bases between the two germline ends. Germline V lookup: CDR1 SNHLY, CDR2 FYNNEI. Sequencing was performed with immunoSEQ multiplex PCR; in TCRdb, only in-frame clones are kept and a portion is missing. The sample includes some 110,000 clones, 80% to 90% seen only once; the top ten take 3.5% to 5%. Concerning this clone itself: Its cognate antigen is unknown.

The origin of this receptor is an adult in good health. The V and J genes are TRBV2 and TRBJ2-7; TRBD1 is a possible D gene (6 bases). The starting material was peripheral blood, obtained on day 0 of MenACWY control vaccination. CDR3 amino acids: CASSEGQGPSIYEQYF. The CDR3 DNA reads TGTGCCAGCAGTGAAGGGCAGGGGCCTTCTATCTACGAGCAGTACTTC.